Sequencing of this T cell receptor beta chain was carried out in a study of shared clonotypes between healthy human individuals. Study in general: A couple of women and a few men aged 18 to 49 made up the donors. Study-wide results and limits: In this cohort, only blood was sampled, and tissue repertoires likely differ. Represented diversity, genetic and exposure-history alike, was limited by few donors.

V was cut by 1 base and J by 0 bases, with 10 bases left in between. From germline, CDR1 is SGHVS and CDR2 FNYEAQ. This CDR3 comprises 17 residues. This clone was observed a handful of times. What it binds is unknown. Unsorted PBMC contributed 250 to 350 ng DNA, tens of thousands of T cell genomes, to each replicate PCR. Measured with immunoSEQ multiplex PCR; TCRdb has only the in-frame clones, and not every one. The sample yields about half a million clones, 78% seen once. The gene calls are TRBV7-6 and TRBJ2-6; D unresolved. The sequence came from a woman aged 40-49 years in good health. Some clones in this sample may be carry-over from other donors' samples. What was sequenced was PBMCs. This CDR3 reads CASSLGVRPSGANVLTF. The CDR3 region has the DNA TGTGCCAGCAGCTTAGGTGTTCGCCCCTCTGGGGCCAACGTCCTGACTTTC.